The 12 T cell receptor beta chains given below trace back to one sample, sequenced in a study of T cells in narcolepsy. Assay used: immunoSEQ multiplex PCR; TCRdb lists only in-frame clones, some missing. Of some 37,000 clones listed, 70% to 85% are singletons. The sequenced sample consisted of CD45RA- memory CD4+ T cells from PBMCs. Receptors were obtained from a human donor with narcolepsy.

This clone has only a few counts. The chain couples TRBV14 to TRBJ1-3; no clear D. The germline V gene has CDR1 SGHDN and CDR2 FVKESK. The CDR3 has 16 amino acids. Trimming pared 4 bases from V and 0 bases from J, leaving 13 bases between. CDR3 DNA: TGTGCCAGCAGCCTCCAGCAGGCCCTCTCTGGAAACACCATATATTTT. It codes for CASSLQQALSGNTIYF.

V usage is TRBV9 and J usage is TRBJ2-2, with 7 bases aligning to TRBD1. V lost 5 bases to trimming and J lost 3 bases; unmatched junction nucleotides: 7. In germline, CDR1 is SGDLS, CDR2 YYNGEE. There are 15 residues in the CDR3. The CDR3 nucleotides are TGTGCCAGCAGACGTAGACAGGGCGACACCGGGGAGCTGTTTTTT. It specifies CASRRRQGDTGELFF.

This clone appeared a few times. The CDR3 region is CAISPGTGSNEQFF. CDR3 nucleotide sequence: TGTGCCATCAGTCCCGGGACAGGGTCAAATGAGCAGTTCTTC. V and J are TRBV10-3 and TRBJ2-1, with 9 bases lining up with TRBD1. The CDR3 extends over 14 amino acids. CDR1 and CDR2 from the germline V gene are ENHRY and SYGVKD. The junction had 6 bases not matched to a gene; V was cut back by 5 bases and J by 7 bases.

This chain joins TRBV4-2 and TRBJ1-4, with 10 bases matching TRBD1. There are 17 residues in the CDR3. CDR1 and CDR2 (germline): LGHNA, YNFKEQ. Trimming removed 2 bases from V and 6 bases from J; junction bases left unmatched: 9. The CDR3 DNA sequence: TGTGCCAGCAGCCAATCGACTCGGGGGACAGGGGATGAAAAACTGTTTTTT. It is translated as CASSQSTRGTGDEKLFF.

This clone was found once. V and J are TRBV11-2 and TRBJ1-6; D gene ambiguous. The CDR3 is 15 amino acids. V lost 0 bases, J lost 7 bases, and 10 bases lay in between. Germline V lookup: CDR1 SGHAT, CDR2 FQNNGV. For the CDR3, the DNA is TGTGCCAGCAGCTTAGATGGACGGGTAAATTCACCCCTCCACTTT. This translates into CASSLDGRVNSPLHF. Variable domain in full (rest from reference TRBV11-2 and TRBJ1-6): EAGVAQSPRYKIIEKRQSVAFWCNPISGHATLYWYQQILGQGPKLLIQFQNNGVVDDSQLPKDRFSAERLKGVDSTLKIQPAKLEDSAVYLCASSLDGRVNSPLHFGNGTRLTVT.

The gene calls are TRBV28 and TRBJ2-7, with TRBD1 matching over 8 bases. The germline CDR1 and CDR2 sequences are MDHEN and SYDVKM. The CDR3 is 16 residues long. V lost 6 bases and J lost 0; bases outside the gene matches: 10. In DNA form, the CDR3 reads TGTGCCAGCAGGCTGCCGGGACAGGCGAGCTCCTACGAGCAGTACTTC. It specifies CASRLPGQASSYEQYF.

The V gene is TRBV5-1, the J gene TRBJ1-4; 8 positions agree with TRBD1. Germline V gene data show CDR1 as SGHRS and CDR2 as YFSETQ. J was trimmed by 4 bases and V by 0 bases; bases with no gene match: 8. The CDR3 consists of 17 residues. The CDR3 DNA reads as TGCGCCAGCAGCTTGGGTGGCACAGGGGGAGGTAATGAAAAACTGTTTTTT. Its protein is CASSLGGTGGGNEKLFF.

The rearrangement joins TRBV7-8 to TRBJ2-5; 13 bases are shared with TRBD2. J gave up 5 bases and V 5 bases, and 11 bases lay outside the gene matches. CDR3 length: 17 residues. Germline values: CDR1 SGHVS, CDR2 FQNEAQ. Here the CDR3 DNA reads TGTGCCAGCAGCATCGGACTAGCGGGGGCCTACTCGGAGACCCAGTACTTC. Translated: CASSIGLAGAYSETQYF.

The rearrangement links TRBV12-5 to TRBJ2-3; TRBD1 matches 8 bases. Germline V gives CDR1 LGHNT, CDR2 FRNRAP. The CDR3 is 12 residues long. The J segment lost 9 bases and the V segment lost 5 bases, leaving 4 bases of the junction unmatched. The CDR3 sequence is CASGGQGGTQYF. The CDR3 DNA follows: TGTGCTAGTGGTGGACAGGGAGGAACGCAGTATTTT.

V is TRBV6-1 and J is TRBJ2-1; 8 positions match TRBD1. The V and J ends lost 3 bases and 6 bases, in that order; junction bases with no gene match: 13. Per germline, CDR1 MNHNS and CDR2 SASEGT. This CDR3 has 17 residues. Here the CDR3 reads CASSDRTGGTSGNEQFF. CDR3 coding DNA: TGTGCCAGCAGTGACAGAACAGGGGGGACCTCGGGCAATGAGCAGTTCTTC.

The rearrangement links TRBV30 to TRBJ2-5, with TRBD1 matching over 10 bases. J gave up 4 bases and V 3 bases, and 8 bases lay outside the gene matches. The CDR3 runs to 15 residues. Germline CDR1 reads GTSNPN; CDR2 reads SVGIG (reference sequence). The CDR3 spells CAWRARQGAGETQYF. The CDR3, as DNA: TGTGCCTGGAGGGCCAGACAGGGGGCCGGAGAGACCCAGTACTTC.

The chain carries TRBV27 and TRBJ2-6; a weak D match, TRBD1 (6 bases). The germline V gene encodes CDR1 MNHEY and CDR2 SMNVEV (reference sequence). There are 19 residues in the CDR3. V dropped 4 bases and J dropped 0 bases, with 19 bases sitting between them. In DNA form, the CDR3 reads TGTGCCAGCAGTTCACAGGGTCTCTCCTTCATCTCTGGGGCCAACGTCCTGACTTTC. Amino acid sequence: CASSSQGLSFISGANVLTF.